This T cell receptor beta chain originates from a study of blood T cell repertoires in COVID-19. As for the study in general: Acute and convalescent COVID-19 samples came from the United States, Italy and Spain. Sample material is recorded as cDNA or gDNA derived from T cells, B-cell-depleted T cells, or PBMCs.

Per germline, CDR1 MNHEY and CDR2 SVGEGT. Trimming at V came to 3 bases and at J to 5 bases, leaving 15 bases not matched to a gene. CDR3 length: 18 residues. Original data processing: Estimates of nucleated cell counts were drawn from the amplification of reference gene primers. Using immunoSEQ multiplex PCR, the repertoire was profiled, and TCRdb retains in-frame clones only, with some absent. That table supplies the V and J calls and clone size; D and trimming were determined from the DNA. The data show 130,000 to 150,000 clones, more than 75% seen once. This receptor was taken from a man in his fifties who had recovered from COVID-19. V and J are TRBV6-2 or TRBV6-3 and TRBJ2-7; 11 bases match TRBD1. Sequenced: peripheral blood. CDR3 sequence (DNA): TGTGCCAGCAGTTATCAATGGGACAGGGGGTTATTTTTCGACGAGCAGTACTTC. Its translation: CASSYQWDRGLFFDEQYF.